This TCR beta chain was recovered during a study of beta chain features in type 1 diabetes. Study background: Healthy donors, compared against patients, showed similar age, gender and cell yields. Overall study results and limits: Type 1 diabetes patients showed a moderate but significant shortening of TCRB CDR3s in all four CD4+ subsets.

CDR1 SGHRS and CDR2 YFSETQ come from the germline V gene. The CDR3 runs 16 residues. The ends lost 1 base at V and 0 bases at J; junction bases unmatched: 4. The authors reverse transcribed all of the isolated RNA, so sequencing captured expressed TCRB transcripts. Clones were read by immunoSEQ multiplex PCR, and TCRdb kept only the in-frame ones, dropping some. The sample has about 650,000 clones, 9.5% to 15% seen once; the top ten hold around 0.12%. Points on this clone: Its antigen is currently unknown.

The sequencing sample was made of naive CD4+ T cells from blood. The origin of this receptor is a man aged 25 to 45 with type 1 diabetes. The rearrangement joins TRBV5-1 to TRBJ2-1, with TRBD1 matching 7 bases. The CDR3 nucleotides read TGCGCCAGCAGCTTGAGGGACAGCCGCTCCTACAATGAGCAGTTCTTC. Translating gives CASSLRDSRSYNEQFF.